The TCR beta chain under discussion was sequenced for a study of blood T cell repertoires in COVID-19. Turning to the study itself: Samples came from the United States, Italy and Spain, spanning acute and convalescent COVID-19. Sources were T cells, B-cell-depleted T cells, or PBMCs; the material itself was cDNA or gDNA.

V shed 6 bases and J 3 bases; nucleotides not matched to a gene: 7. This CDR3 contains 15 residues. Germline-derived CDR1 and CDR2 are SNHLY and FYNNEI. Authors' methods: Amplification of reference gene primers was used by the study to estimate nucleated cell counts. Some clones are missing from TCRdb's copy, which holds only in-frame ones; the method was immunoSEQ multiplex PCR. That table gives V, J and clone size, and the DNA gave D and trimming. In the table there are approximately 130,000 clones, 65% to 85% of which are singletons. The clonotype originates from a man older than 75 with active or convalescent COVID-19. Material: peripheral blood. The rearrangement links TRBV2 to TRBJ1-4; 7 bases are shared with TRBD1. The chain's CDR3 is CASSYWDRSNEKLFF. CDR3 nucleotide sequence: TGTGCCAGCAGCTACTGGGACAGATCTAATGAAAAACTGTTTTTT.